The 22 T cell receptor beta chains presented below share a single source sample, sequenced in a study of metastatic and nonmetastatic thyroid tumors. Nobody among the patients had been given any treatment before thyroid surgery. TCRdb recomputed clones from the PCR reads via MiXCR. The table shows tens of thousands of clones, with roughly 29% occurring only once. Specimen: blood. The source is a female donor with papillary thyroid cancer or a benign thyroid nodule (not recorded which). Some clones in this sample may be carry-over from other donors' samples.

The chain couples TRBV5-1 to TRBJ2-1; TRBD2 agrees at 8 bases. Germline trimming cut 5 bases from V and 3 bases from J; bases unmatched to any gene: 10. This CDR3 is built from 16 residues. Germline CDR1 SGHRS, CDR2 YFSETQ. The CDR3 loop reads CASSYGTSQNYNEQFF. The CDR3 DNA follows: TGCGCCAGCAGTTACGGGACTAGTCAGAACTACAATGAGCAGTTCTTC.

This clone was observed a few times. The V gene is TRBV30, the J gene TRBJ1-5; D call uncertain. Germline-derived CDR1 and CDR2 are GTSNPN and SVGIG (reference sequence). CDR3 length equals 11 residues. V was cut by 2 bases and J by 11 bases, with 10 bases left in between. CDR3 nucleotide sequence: TGTGCCTGGAGTCGTGGTGGGACCCAGCATTTT. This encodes CAWSRGGTQHF.

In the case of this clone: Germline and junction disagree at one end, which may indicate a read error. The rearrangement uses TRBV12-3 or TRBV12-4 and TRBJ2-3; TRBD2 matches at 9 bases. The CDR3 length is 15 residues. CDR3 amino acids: CASSLSGGATVTQYF. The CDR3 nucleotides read TGTGCCAGCAGCCTTAGCGGGGGCGCCACAGTTACGCAGTATTTT.

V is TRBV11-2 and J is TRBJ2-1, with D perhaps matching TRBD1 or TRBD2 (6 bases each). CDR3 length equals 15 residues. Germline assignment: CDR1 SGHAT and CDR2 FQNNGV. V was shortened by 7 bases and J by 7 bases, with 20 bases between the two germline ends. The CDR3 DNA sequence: TGTGCCAGCACCCTAGGGGGGAGCGGCGGGAATGAGCAGTTCTTC. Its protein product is CASTLGGSGGNEQFF. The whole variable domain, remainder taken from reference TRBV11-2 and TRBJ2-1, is EAGVAQSPRYKIIEKRQSVAFWCNPISGHATLYWYQQILGQGPKLLIQFQNNGVVDDSQLPKDRFSAERLKGVDSTLKIQPAKLEDSAVYLCASTLGGSGGNEQFFGPGTRLTVL.

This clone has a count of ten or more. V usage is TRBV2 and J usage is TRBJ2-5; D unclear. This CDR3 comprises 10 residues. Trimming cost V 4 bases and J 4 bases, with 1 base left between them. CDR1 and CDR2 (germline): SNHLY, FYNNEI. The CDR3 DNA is TGTGCCAGCAGTGGAGAGACCCAGTACTTC. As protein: CASSGETQYF.

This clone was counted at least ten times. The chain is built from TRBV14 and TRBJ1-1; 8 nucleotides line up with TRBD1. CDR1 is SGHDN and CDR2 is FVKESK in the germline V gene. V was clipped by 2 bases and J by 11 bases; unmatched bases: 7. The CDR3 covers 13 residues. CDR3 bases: TGTGCCAGCAGCCAATTAATGTGGGACAGGGCTTTCTTT. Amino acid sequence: CASSQLMWDRAFF. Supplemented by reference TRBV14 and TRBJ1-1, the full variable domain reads EAGVTQFPSHSVIEKGQTVTLRCDPISGHDNLYWYRRVMGKEIKFLLHFVKESKQDESGMPNNRFLAERTGGTYSTLKVQPAELEDSGVYFCASSQLMWDRAFFGQGTRLTVV.

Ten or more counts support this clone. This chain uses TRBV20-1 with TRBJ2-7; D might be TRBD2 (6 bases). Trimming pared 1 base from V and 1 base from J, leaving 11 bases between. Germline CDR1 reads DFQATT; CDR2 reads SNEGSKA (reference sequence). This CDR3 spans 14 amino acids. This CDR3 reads CSARVPRESYEQYF. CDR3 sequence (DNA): TGCAGTGCTAGAGTACCCCGGGAGTCCTACGAGCAGTACTTC.

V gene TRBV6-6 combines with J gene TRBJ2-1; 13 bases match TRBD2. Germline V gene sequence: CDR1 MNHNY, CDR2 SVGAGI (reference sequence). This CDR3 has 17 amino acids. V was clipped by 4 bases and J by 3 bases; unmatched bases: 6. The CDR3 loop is CASSWTSGGTFYNEQFF. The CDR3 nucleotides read TGTGCCAGCAGTTGGACTAGCGGGGGAACTTTCTACAATGAGCAGTTCTTC.

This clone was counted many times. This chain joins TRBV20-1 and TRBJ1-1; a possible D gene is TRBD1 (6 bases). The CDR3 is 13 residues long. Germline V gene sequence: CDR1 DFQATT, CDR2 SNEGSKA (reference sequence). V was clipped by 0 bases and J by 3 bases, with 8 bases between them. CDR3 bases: TGCAGTGCTAGAGAGGGGGCGGACACTGAAGCTTTCTTT. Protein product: CSAREGADTEAFF.

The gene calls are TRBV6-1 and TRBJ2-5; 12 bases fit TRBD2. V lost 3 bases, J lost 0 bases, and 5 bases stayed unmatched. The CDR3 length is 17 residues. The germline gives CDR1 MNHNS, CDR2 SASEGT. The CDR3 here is CASSETSGGRDQETQYF. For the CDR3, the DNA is TGTGCCAGCAGTGAGACTAGCGGGGGCCGTGACCAAGAGACCCAGTACTTC.

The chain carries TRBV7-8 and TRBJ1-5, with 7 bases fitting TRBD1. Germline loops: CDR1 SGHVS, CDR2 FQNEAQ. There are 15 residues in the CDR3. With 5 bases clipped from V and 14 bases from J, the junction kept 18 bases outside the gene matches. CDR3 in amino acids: CASSPTGTANQPKHF. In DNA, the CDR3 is TGTGCCAGCAGCCCCACCGGGACAGCAAATCAGCCAAAGCATTTT. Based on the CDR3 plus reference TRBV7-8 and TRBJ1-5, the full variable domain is GAGVSQSPRYKVAKRGQDVALRCDPISGHVSLFWYQQALGQGPEFLTYFQNEAQLDKSGLPSDRFFAERPEGSVSTLKIQRTQQEDSAVYLCASSPTGTANQPKHFGDGTRLSIL.

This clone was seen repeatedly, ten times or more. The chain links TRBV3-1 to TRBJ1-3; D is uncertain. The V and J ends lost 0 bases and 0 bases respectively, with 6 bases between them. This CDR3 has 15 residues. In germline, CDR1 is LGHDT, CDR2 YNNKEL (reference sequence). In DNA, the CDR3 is TGTGCCAGCAGCCAAGAAGCCTACTCTGGAAACACCATATATTTT. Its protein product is CASSQEAYSGNTIYF.

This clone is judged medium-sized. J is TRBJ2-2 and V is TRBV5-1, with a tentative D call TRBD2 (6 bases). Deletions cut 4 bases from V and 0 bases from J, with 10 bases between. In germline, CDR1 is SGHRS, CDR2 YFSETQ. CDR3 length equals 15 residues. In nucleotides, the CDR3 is TGCGCCAGCAGCGCGAGCGGGCCGAACACCGGGGAGCTGTTTTTT. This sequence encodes CASSASGPNTGELFF.

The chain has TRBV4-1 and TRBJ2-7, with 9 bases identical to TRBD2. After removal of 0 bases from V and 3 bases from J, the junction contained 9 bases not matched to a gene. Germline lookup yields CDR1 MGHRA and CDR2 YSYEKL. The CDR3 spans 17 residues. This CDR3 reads CASSQDGLAGINYEQYF. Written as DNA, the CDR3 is TGCGCCAGCAGCCAAGATGGGCTAGCGGGGATAAACTACGAGCAGTACTTC.

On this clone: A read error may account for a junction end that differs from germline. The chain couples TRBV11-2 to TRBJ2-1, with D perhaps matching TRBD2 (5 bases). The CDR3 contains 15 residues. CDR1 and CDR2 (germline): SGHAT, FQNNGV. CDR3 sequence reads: CVSSTLGARVNEQFF. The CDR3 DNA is TGTGTCAGCAGCACGTTGGGCGCGAGGGTGAATGAGCAGTTCTTC.

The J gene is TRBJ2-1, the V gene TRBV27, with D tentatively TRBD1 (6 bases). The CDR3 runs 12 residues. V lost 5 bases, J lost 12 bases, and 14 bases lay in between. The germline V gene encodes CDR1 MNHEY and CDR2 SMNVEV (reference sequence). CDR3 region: CASSPQGLPQFF. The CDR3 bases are TGTGCCAGCAGTCCCCAGGGGTTACCGCAGTTCTTC.

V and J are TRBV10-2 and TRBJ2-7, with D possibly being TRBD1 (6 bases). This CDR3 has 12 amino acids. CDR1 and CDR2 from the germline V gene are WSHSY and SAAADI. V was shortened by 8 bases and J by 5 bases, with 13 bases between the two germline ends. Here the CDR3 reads CASGRQAHEQYF. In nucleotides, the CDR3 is TGCGCCAGCGGGAGACAGGCCCACGAGCAGTACTTC.

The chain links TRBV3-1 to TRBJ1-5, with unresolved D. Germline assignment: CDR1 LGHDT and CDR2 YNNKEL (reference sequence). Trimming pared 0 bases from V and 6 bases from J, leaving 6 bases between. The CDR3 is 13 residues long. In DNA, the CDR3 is TGTGCCAGCAGCCAAGACTTCAGTCAGCCCCAGCATTTT. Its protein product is CASSQDFSQPQHF.

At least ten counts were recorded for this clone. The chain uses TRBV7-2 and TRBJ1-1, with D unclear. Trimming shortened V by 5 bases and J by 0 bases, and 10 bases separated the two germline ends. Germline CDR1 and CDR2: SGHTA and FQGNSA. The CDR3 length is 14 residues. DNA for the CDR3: TGTGCCAGCAGCCAAGATTGGGTGAACACTGAAGCTTTCTTT. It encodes CASSQDWVNTEAFF.

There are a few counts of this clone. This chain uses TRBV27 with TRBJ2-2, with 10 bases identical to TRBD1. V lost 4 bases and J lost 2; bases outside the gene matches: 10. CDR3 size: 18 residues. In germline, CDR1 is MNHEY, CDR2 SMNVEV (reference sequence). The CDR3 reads CASSSFYDRGRNTGELFF. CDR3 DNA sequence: TGTGCCAGCAGTTCCTTCTATGACAGGGGGCGTAACACCGGGGAGCTGTTTTTT.

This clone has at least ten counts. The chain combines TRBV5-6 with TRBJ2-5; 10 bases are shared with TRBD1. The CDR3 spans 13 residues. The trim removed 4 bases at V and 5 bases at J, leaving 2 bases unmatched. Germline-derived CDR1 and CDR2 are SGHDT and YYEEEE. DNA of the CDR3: TGTGCCAGCAGCCAGGACAGGGGGGAGACCCAGTACTTC. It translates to CASSQDRGETQYF.

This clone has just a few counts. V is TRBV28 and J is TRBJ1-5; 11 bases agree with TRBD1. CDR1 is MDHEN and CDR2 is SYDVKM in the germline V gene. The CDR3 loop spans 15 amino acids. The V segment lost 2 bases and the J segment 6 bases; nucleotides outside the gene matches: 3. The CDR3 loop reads CASSLGTGGFQPQHF. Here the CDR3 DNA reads TGTGCCAGCAGTTTAGGGACAGGGGGATTTCAGCCCCAGCATTTT.